This T cell receptor (beta chain) is drawn from a study of blood T cell repertoires in COVID-19. Study-level information: Acute-phase and convalescent COVID-19 samples originated in the United States, Italy and Spain. Sources were T cells, B-cell-depleted T cells, or PBMCs; the material itself was cDNA or gDNA.

This CDR3 is built from 12 residues. Germline values: CDR1 LGHDT, CDR2 YNNKEL (reference sequence). V lost 3 bases and J lost 6, with 5 bases in between. In the original processing: Estimated nucleated cell counts came from reference gene primer amplification. Method: immunoSEQ multiplex PCR; TCRdb's copy keeps in-frame clones and lacks some. The V and J calls and clone size are taken from that table; D and trimming were inferred from the DNA. Altogether about 59,000 clones are present, about 86% being singletons, with the ten largest covering around 30%. J is TRBJ2-2 and V is TRBV3-1 (or the pseudogene TRBV3-2); no clear D gene. Sequences were obtained from peripheral blood. The TCR originated in a woman aged 80 or over with active or convalescent COVID-19. Here the CDR3 DNA reads TGTGCCAGCAGCCATCCCTCCGGGGAGCTGTTTTTT. This codes for CASSHPSGELFF.